This T cell receptor beta chain was recovered during a study of T cell responses to AZD1222 COVID-19 vaccine. Study summary: Second doses at about 4 or about 12 weeks were pooled. Notes on the study in general: CD4 TCRs associated with vaccination spanned spike, dominating at 160-218 and 743-854. Epitopes outside B.1.351 and B.1.1.7 mutated regions reportedly drew nearly half of spike TCRs. Most donors were white British and more were female, and clonal diversity was possibly underestimated.

Method: immunoSEQ multiplex PCR; TCRdb's copy keeps in-frame clones and lacks some. The sample gives about 120,000 clones, just over 85% of which show up once; under 25% is in the top ten. Germline assignment: CDR1 SGHVS and CDR2 FQNEAQ. The ends were cut back, 8 bases at V and 4 bases at J, with 18 bases in the middle. The CDR3 sequence is 15 residues long. About this clone: Its specificity is unknown.

The V call is TRBV7-8, the J call TRBJ1-3; TRBD1 is a possible D gene (5 bases). Sequenced here: peripheral blood, sampled on day 0 of AZD1222 vaccination. This receptor was obtained from an adult in good health. Written as DNA, the CDR3 is TGTGCCAGCGCCTTGGGGGGGTCCATGGGAAACACCATATATTTT. Encoded protein: CASALGGSMGNTIYF.